A single sample is the source of the 18 T cell receptor beta chains below, sequenced in a study of neoadjuvant anti-PD-1 for oral cavity cancer. TCRdb's table, derived via immunoSEQ multiplex PCR, lists solely in-frame clones and lacks some. This sample yields thousands of clones, of which around 60% are seen a single time; about 8% belongs to the top ten. Sequencing was performed on tumor tissue, taken before nivolumab (anti-PD-1) treatment. These receptors originate from a person between 40 and 85 years old with oral cavity squamous cell carcinoma.

This clone appeared a few times. The V call is TRBV7-8, the J call TRBJ2-3; D might be TRBD1 or TRBD2, each matching 6 bases. This CDR3 is built from 14 residues. V dropped 5 bases and J dropped 6 bases, with 15 bases sitting between them. The germline gives CDR1 SGHVS, CDR2 FQNEAQ. CDR3 coding DNA: TGTGCCAGCAGCAAGATGCAAGGGGGGGATACGCAGTATTTT. It translates to CASSKMQGGDTQYF.

A few counts support this clone. The chain uses TRBV27 and TRBJ1-1; TRBD1 matches at 7 bases. Looked up from germline, CDR1 is MNHEY and CDR2 is SMNVEV (reference sequence). Trimming cost V 6 bases and J 7 bases; bases outside gene matches: 11. This CDR3 spans 14 amino acids. The CDR3 sequence is CASRLTGVENEAFF. CDR3 coding DNA: TGTGCCAGCAGGCTAACAGGGGTTGAAAATGAAGCTTTCTTT.

J is TRBJ2-5 and V is TRBV6-6; D is uncertain. The V gene's germline CDR1 is MNHNY and CDR2 SVGAGI (reference sequence). V was pared by 7 bases and J by 5 bases, with 8 bases between. The CDR3 is 11 residues long. CDR3 DNA: TGTGCCAGCAATCGAGAGGAGACCCAGTACTTC. Its protein is CASNREETQYF.

The chain joins TRBV2 to TRBJ2-1, with 9 bases identical to TRBD2. Germline CDR1 reads SNHLY; CDR2 reads FYNNEI. CDR3 length: 15 amino acids. Unmatched junction bases numbered 5, after V lost 6 bases and J lost 2 bases. The CDR3 reads CASRGLAGAYNEQFF. The DNA for the CDR3 is TGTGCCAGCAGGGGACTAGCTGGGGCCTACAATGAGCAGTTCTTC.

The V gene is TRBV29-1, the J gene TRBJ2-2; D call uncertain. The CDR3 covers 13 residues. Germline loops: CDR1 SQVTM, CDR2 ANQGSEA. Trimming pared 3 bases from V and 3 bases from J, leaving 8 bases between. CDR3 amino acids: CSVDEGYTGELFF. CDR3 DNA: TGCAGCGTTGATGAAGGGTACACCGGGGAGCTGTTTTTT.

This clone was seen more than once but under ten times. The chain carries TRBV2 and TRBJ1-1; D ambiguous. This CDR3 is 13 amino acids long. With 5 bases removed from V and 5 bases from J, the gap between germline ends came to 12 bases. Germline CDR1 and CDR2: SNHLY and FYNNEI. For the CDR3, the DNA is TGTGCCAGCAGTTCTGCGGCCGGAACTGAAGCTTTCTTT. Its protein is CASSSAAGTEAFF.

This clone was recorded once. The chain carries TRBV5-8 and TRBJ1-3; TRBD1 aligns across 7 bases. Per germline, CDR1 SGHTS and CDR2 YDEGEE. The CDR3 consists of 16 residues. J was trimmed by 4 bases and V by 4 bases; bases with no gene match: 11. The CDR3 spells CASSPRTGLAGNTIYF. The CDR3 nucleotides are TGTGCCAGCAGCCCCCGGACAGGCCTCGCCGGAAACACCATATATTTT.

This clone has only a few counts. CDR3 DNA: TGTGCCAGCAGCACGACAGTGGTGCATGAGCAGTTCTTC. Its translation is CASSTTVVHEQFF. The J gene is TRBJ2-1, the V gene TRBV9, with a possible D match to TRBD1 (5 bases). V was cut by 4 bases and J by 8 bases, with 13 bases left in between. The length of the CDR3 is 13 residues. The germline V gene encodes CDR1 SGDLS and CDR2 YYNGEE.

The chain is built from TRBV27 and TRBJ2-2, with D uncertain. Germline values: CDR1 MNHEY, CDR2 SMNVEV (reference sequence). Deletions cut 3 bases from V and 1 base from J, with 6 bases between. This CDR3 region has 14 residues. The CDR3 spells CASSFEVNTGELFF. CDR3 DNA sequence: TGTGCCAGCAGTTTTGAGGTGAACACCGGGGAGCTGTTTTTT.

The chain links TRBV11-3 to TRBJ2-1, with 9 bases identical to TRBD1. Germline V gene sequence: CDR1 SGHNT, CDR2 YENEEA. The V segment lost 0 bases and the J segment 7 bases; nucleotides outside the gene matches: 4. The CDR3 loop spans 15 amino acids. The CDR3 DNA sequence: TGTGCCAGCAGCTTAGAACAGGGGGCCCTTAATGAGCAGTTCTTC. Translating gives CASSLEQGALNEQFF. Variable domain in full (rest from reference TRBV11-3 and TRBJ2-1): EAGVVQSPRYKIIEKKQPVAFWCNPISGHNTLYWYLQNLGQGPELLIRYENEEAVDDSQLPKDRFSAERLKGVDSTLKIQPAELGDSAVYLCASSLEQGALNEQFFGPGTRLTVL.

CDR3 protein: CASSDYRVPSNQPQHF. The CDR3 nucleotides read TGTGCCAGCAGTGATTACCGGGTCCCTAGCAATCAGCCCCAGCATTTT. The V and J genes are TRBV2 and TRBJ1-5; no definite D call. CDR3 length: 16 residues. Trimming shortened V by 3 bases and J by 0 bases, and 12 bases separated the two germline ends. CDR1 SNHLY and CDR2 FYNNEI come from the germline V gene.

This chain links TRBV4-1 with TRBJ1-2, with D possibly TRBD1 on 6 matching bases. V lost 3 bases, J lost 2 bases, and 13 bases lay in between. Germline V gives CDR1 MGHRA, CDR2 YSYEKL. The CDR3 runs 15 residues. The CDR3 protein is CASSHLQGQNYGYTF. CDR3 coding DNA: TGCGCCAGCAGCCACCTCCAAGGACAGAACTATGGCTACACCTTC.

The rearrangement links TRBV2 to TRBJ1-1; a possible D gene is TRBD1 (6 bases). This CDR3 is 14 amino acids long. V lost 4 bases and J 5 bases, leaving 14 bases between the germline ends. Germline V gene sequence: CDR1 SNHLY, CDR2 FYNNEI. The chain's CDR3 is CASSGGRGRTEAFF. The CDR3 bases are TGTGCCAGCAGTGGAGGCAGGGGCCGAACTGAAGCTTTCTTT.

In this sample, this clone turned up a few times. The V and J genes are TRBV7-8 and TRBJ1-4; D not certain. The CDR3 contains 14 residues. V lost 3 bases to trimming and J lost 2 bases, with 7 bases between them. Per the germline V gene, CDR1 is SGHVS and CDR2 is FQNEAQ. CDR3 loop: CASSLETTNEKLFF. CDR3 DNA sequence: TGTGCCAGCAGCTTGGAGACCACTAATGAAAAACTGTTTTTT.

The chain recombines TRBV7-3 with TRBJ2-2; 8 bases line up with TRBD1. The CDR3 runs to 14 residues. Germline assignment: CDR1 SGHTA and CDR2 FQGTGA. V lost 6 bases to trimming and J lost 7 bases; unmatched junction nucleotides: 7. The CDR3 DNA follows: TGTGCCAGCAGACCTGGACAGGGAAACGGGGAGCTGTTTTTT. Residues: CASRPGQGNGELFF.

The chain employs TRBV5-4 and TRBJ1-2; TRBD1 is a possible D gene (5 bases). The CDR3 runs 13 residues. Germline V gene sequence: CDR1 SGHNT, CDR2 YYREEE (reference sequence). Trimming removed 4 bases from V and 4 bases from J, with 11 bases in between. CDR3 sequence reads: CASSPGVLYGYTF. CDR3 coding DNA: TGTGCCAGCAGCCCGGGGGTTCTCTATGGCTACACCTTC.

The CDR3 DNA is TGCAGCGAGAGCGGGGGGGCGAGTAATGAGCAGTTCTTC. Translating gives CSESGGASNEQFF. This chain connects TRBV29-1 to TRBJ2-1, with 10 bases matching TRBD2. Losses at the gene ends were 7 bases for V and 7 bases for J; bases not matched to a gene: 7. The CDR3 totals 13 residues. Germline V CDR1 and CDR2: SQVTM, ANQGSEA.

This sequence joins TRBV30 and TRBJ1-1, with D unresolved. Germline loops: CDR1 GTSNPN, CDR2 SVGIG (reference sequence). Trimming took 3 bases from V and 5 from J, leaving 4 bases between them. The CDR3 is 10 amino acids. DNA of the CDR3: TGTGCCTGGAGGGGAACTGAAGCTTTCTTT. It yields the protein CAWRGTEAFF.